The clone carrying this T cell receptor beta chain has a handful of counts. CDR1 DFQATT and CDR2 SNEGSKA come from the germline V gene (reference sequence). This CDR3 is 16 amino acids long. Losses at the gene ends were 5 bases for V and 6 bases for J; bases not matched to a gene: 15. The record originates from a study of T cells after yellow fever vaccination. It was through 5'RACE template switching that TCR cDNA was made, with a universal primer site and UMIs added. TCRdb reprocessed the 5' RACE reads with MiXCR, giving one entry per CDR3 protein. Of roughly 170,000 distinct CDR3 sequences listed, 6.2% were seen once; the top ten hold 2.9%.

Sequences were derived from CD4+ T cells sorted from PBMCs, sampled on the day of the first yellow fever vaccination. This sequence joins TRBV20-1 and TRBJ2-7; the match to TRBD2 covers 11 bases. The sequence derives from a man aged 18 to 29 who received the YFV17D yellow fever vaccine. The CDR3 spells CSAQNYLAGGYSEQYF. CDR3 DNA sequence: TGCAGTGCTCAGAACTACTTAGCGGGGGGGTACTCCGAGCAGTACTTC.